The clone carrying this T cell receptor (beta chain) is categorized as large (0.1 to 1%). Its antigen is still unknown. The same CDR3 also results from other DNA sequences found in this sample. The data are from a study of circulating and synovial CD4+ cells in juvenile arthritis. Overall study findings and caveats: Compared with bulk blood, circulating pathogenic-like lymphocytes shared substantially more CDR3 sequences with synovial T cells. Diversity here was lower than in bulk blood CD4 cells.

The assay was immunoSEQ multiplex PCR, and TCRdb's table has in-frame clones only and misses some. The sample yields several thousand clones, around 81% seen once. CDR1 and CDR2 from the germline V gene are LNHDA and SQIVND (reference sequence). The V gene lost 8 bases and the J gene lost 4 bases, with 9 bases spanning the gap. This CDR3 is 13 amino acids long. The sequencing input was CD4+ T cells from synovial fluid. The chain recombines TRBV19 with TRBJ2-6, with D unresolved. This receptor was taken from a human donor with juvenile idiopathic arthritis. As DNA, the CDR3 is TGTGCCAGTTCAGGTTCAGGGGCCAACGTCCTGACTTTC. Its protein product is CASSGSGANVLTF.